The present entry profiles one TCR beta chain with its context. CDR1 is SGDLS and CDR2 is YYNGEE in the germline V gene. The CDR3 length is 14 residues. V shed 4 bases and J shed 5 bases, with 16 bases lying between them. The sample comes from a study of early T cells in non-severe SARS-CoV-2 infection. TCRdb redid the calling of the 5' RACE reads with MiXCR, one entry per CDR3 protein. The sample records more than 50,000 distinct CDR3 sequences, about 13% being singletons. Source: whole blood, taken at baseline. The sequence derives from an adult who was a healthcare worker with PCR-confirmed SARS-CoV-2 infection or an uninfected control (not recorded which). This sequence joins TRBV9 and TRBJ2-7; D is possibly TRBD2 (6 bases). The CDR3 sequence is CASSPEGTSDEQYF. The CDR3 region has the DNA TGTGCCAGCAGCCCGGAGGGGACGTCCGACGAGCAGTACTTC. The whole variable domain, remainder taken from reference TRBV9 and TRBJ2-7, is DSGVTQTPKHLITATGQRVTLRCSPRSGDLSVYWYQQSLDQGLQFLIQYYNGEERAKGNILERFSAQQFPDLHSELNLSSLELGDSALYFCASSPEGTSDEQYFGPGTRLTVT.